A single sample is the source of the 10 T cell receptor beta chains below, sequenced in a study of blood T cell repertoires in COVID-19. Using immunoSEQ multiplex PCR, the repertoire was profiled, and TCRdb retains in-frame clones only, with some absent. Among around 200,000 clones, 85% to 90% were seen once, and the ten largest hold around 1.5%. The sample taken for sequencing was peripheral blood. These receptors originate from a man between 18 and 35 years old with active or convalescent COVID-19.

The chain combines TRBV19 with TRBJ1-5; D remains unclear. This CDR3 comprises 14 residues. The germline V gene encodes CDR1 LNHDA and CDR2 SQIVND (reference sequence). Trimming removed 3 bases from V and 4 bases from J, with 10 bases in between. The CDR3 nucleotides read TGTGCCAGTAGTATTGAGGGTCGGAATCAGCCCCAGCATTTT. It specifies CASSIEGRNQPQHF. Based on the CDR3 plus reference TRBV19 and TRBJ1-5, the full variable domain is DGGITQSPKYLFRKEGQNVTLSCEQNLNHDAMYWYRQDPGQGLRLIYYSQIVNDFQKGDIAEGYSVSREKKESFPLTVTSAQKNPTAFYLCASSIEGRNQPQHFGDGTRLSIL.

The chain recombines TRBV9 with TRBJ2-3, with TRBD2 matching 12 bases. CDR1 and CDR2 from the germline V gene are SGDLS and YYNGEE. The trim removed 3 bases at V and 3 bases at J, leaving 2 bases unmatched. The CDR3 spans 15 residues. The CDR3 sequence: CASSAGTSGTDTQYF. Here the CDR3 DNA reads TGTGCCAGCAGCGCGGGGACTAGCGGGACAGATACGCAGTATTTT. The full variable domain, rest sourced from reference TRBV9 and TRBJ2-3, is DSGVTQTPKHLITATGQRVTLRCSPRSGDLSVYWYQQSLDQGLQFLIQYYNGEERAKGNILERFSAQQFPDLHSELNLSSLELGDSALYFCASSAGTSGTDTQYFGPGTRLTVL.

The chain combines TRBV6-6 with TRBJ1-1; D remains unclear. CDR3 length equals 15 residues. The germline V gene encodes CDR1 MNHNY and CDR2 SVGAGI (reference sequence). V was pared by 9 bases and J by 1 base, with 18 bases between. CDR3 coding DNA: TGTGCCAGGGCCCGCTACAGTCGTCGGAACACTGAAGCTTTCTTT. Translation gives CARARYSRRNTEAFF.

The chain employs TRBV15 and TRBJ1-5, with D hard to call. Germline CDR1 LNHNV, CDR2 YYDKDF (reference sequence). V shed 0 bases and J shed 6 bases, with 12 bases lying between them. CDR3 length equals 15 residues. CDR3 bases: TGTGCCACCAGCAGAGATCGGGCACGGGGTCAGCCCCAGCATTTT. This gives the protein CATSRDRARGQPQHF.

The chain employs TRBV7-9 and TRBJ2-5; TRBD1 matches 8 bases. Germline V CDR1 and CDR2: SEHNR, FQNEAQ (reference sequence). With V trimmed by 8 bases and J by 2 bases, 7 bases remained unmatched. The CDR3 length is 14 residues. The CDR3 loop reads CASGHRTGQETQYF. Written as DNA, the CDR3 is TGTGCCAGCGGTCATCGGACAGGGCAAGAGACCCAGTACTTC.

The chain links TRBV7-9 to TRBJ2-5, with TRBD2 as a possible D gene (5 bases). Trimming took 0 bases from V and 4 from J, leaving 9 bases between them. The CDR3 runs to 14 residues. CDR1 SEHNR and CDR2 FQNEAQ come from the germline V gene (reference sequence). Here the CDR3 DNA reads TGTGCCAGCAGCTTAGCGGGAGCCACAGAGACCCAGTACTTC. Protein product: CASSLAGATETQYF.

J is TRBJ1-4 and V is TRBV29-1; 7 bases fit TRBD1. V was pared by 5 bases and J by 8 bases, with 14 bases of the junction left unmatched. The CDR3 is made up of 15 amino acids. Germline assignment: CDR1 SQVTM and CDR2 ANQGSEA. DNA of the CDR3: TGCAGCGTTAAGATGACCCGGACAGGTACAGAAAAACTGTTTTTT. It translates to CSVKMTRTGTEKLFF.

The rearrangement joins TRBV19 to TRBJ2-7, with 11 bases identical to TRBD2. This CDR3 has 15 residues. The germline V gene has CDR1 LNHDA and CDR2 SQIVND (reference sequence). V was pared by 1 base and J by 5 bases, with 4 bases of the junction left unmatched. The CDR3 spells CASSIVAGGPHEQYF. CDR3 DNA sequence: TGTGCCAGTAGTATAGTAGCGGGAGGGCCCCACGAGCAGTACTTC. Using reference TRBV19 and TRBJ2-7 for the parts outside the CDR3, the full variable domain is DGGITQSPKYLFRKEGQNVTLSCEQNLNHDAMYWYRQDPGQGLRLIYYSQIVNDFQKGDIAEGYSVSREKKESFPLTVTSAQKNPTAFYLCASSIVAGGPHEQYFGPGTRLTVT.

This rearrangement joins TRBV5-1 to TRBJ2-2, with D perhaps matching TRBD1 (6 bases). CDR1 SGHRS and CDR2 YFSETQ come from the germline V gene. V dropped 4 bases and J dropped 0 bases, with 10 bases sitting between them. There are 15 residues in the CDR3. The CDR3 bases are TGCGCCAGCAGCCCGAGGGACACGAACACCGGGGAGCTGTTTTTT. Protein sequence: CASSPRDTNTGELFF.

The V and J genes are TRBV9 and TRBJ2-2, with no clear D. Germline CDR1 reads SGDLS; CDR2 reads YYNGEE. Trimming took 3 bases from V and 4 from J, leaving 10 bases between them. CDR3 length: 14 amino acids. CDR3 DNA sequence: TGTGCCAGCAGCGCCGAGTCTTTCACCGGGGAGCTGTTTTTT. The encoded protein is CASSAESFTGELFF.